These 22 T cell receptor beta chains were sequenced from one sample in a study of shared clonotypes between healthy human individuals. Profiled with immunoSEQ multiplex PCR; TCRdb holds only in-frame clones, not every one. The sample shows 450,000 to 600,000 clones, 79% of them seen only once. Material for sequencing was PBMCs. Source of these receptors: a woman between 35 and 50 years old in good health. Some clones in this sample may be carry-over from other donors' samples.

The chain carries TRBV5-4 and TRBJ2-3, with TRBD1 matching over 9 bases. V lost 4 bases to trimming and J lost 0 bases; unmatched junction nucleotides: 3. This CDR3 has 15 residues. Per the germline V gene, CDR1 is SGHNT and CDR2 is YYREEE (reference sequence). CDR3 bases: TGTGCCAGCAGCCAAGGACAGGGGAGCACAGATACGCAGTATTTT. Its translation is CASSQGQGSTDTQYF.

V and J are TRBV7-8 and TRBJ2-1, with D unresolved. This CDR3 has 15 amino acids. The V gene's germline CDR1 is SGHVS and CDR2 FQNEAQ. V shed 5 bases and J shed 7 bases, with 18 bases lying between them. CDR3 amino acids: CASSPTGQFENEQFF. The DNA for the CDR3 is TGTGCCAGCAGCCCAACCGGGCAGTTTGAGAATGAGCAGTTCTTC.

The J gene is TRBJ2-7, the V gene TRBV18; 8 nucleotides align to TRBD1. Germline V gene data show CDR1 as KGHSH and CDR2 as LQKENI. This CDR3 region has 14 residues. The trim removed 2 bases at V and 4 bases at J, leaving 4 bases unmatched. This CDR3 is CASSPLQGVYEQYF. DNA of the CDR3: TGTGCCAGCTCACCATTACAGGGGGTTTACGAGCAGTACTTC. Full variable domain (remainder filled in from reference TRBV18 and TRBJ2-7): NAGVMQNPRHLVRRRGQEARLRCSPMKGHSHVYWYRQLPEEGLKFMVYLQKENIIDESGMPKERFSAEFPKEGPSILRIQQVVRGDSAAYFCASSPLQGVYEQYFGPGTRLTVT.

The chain joins TRBV2 to TRBJ2-2; the match to TRBD2 covers 12 bases. The CDR3 spans 15 residues. Per germline, CDR1 SNHLY and CDR2 FYNNEI. Trimming took 7 bases from V and 5 from J; bases not matched to a gene: 5. CDR3 sequence: CASKRLAGETGELFF. DNA of the CDR3: TGTGCCAGCAAGAGACTAGCGGGAGAGACCGGGGAGCTGTTTTTT.

The chain combines TRBV7-8 with TRBJ2-5; D gene ambiguous. Trimming cost V 0 bases and J 5 bases, with 7 bases left between them. Germline CDR1 is SGHVS and CDR2 is FQNEAQ. The CDR3 extends over 13 amino acids. The DNA of the CDR3 is TGTGCCAGCAGCTTAGCGCGGATGGAGACCCAGTACTTC. Protein: CASSLARMETQYF.

The CDR3 region is CAWMGGQGRTDTQYF. The CDR3 DNA reads TGTGCCTGGATGGGGGGACAGGGACGCACAGATACGCAGTATTTT. The chain joins TRBV30 to TRBJ2-3, with 9 bases aligning to TRBD1. The CDR3 loop spans 15 amino acids. CDR1 is GTSNPN and CDR2 is SVGIG in the germline V gene (reference sequence). The ends lost 4 bases at V and 1 base at J; junction bases unmatched: 6.

The chain recombines TRBV28 with TRBJ2-5; D call uncertain. The DNA end is a closer match to TRBJ2-7, so the J assignment may be wrong. CDR3 length: 13 amino acids. Germline lookup yields CDR1 MDHEN and CDR2 SYDVKM. The CDR3 bases are TGTGCCAGCAGACCTTCTGGTGGCTACGAGCAGTACTTC. It specifies CASRPSGGYEQYF.

The gene calls are TRBV29-1 and TRBJ1-4; possible D gene TRBD1, 5 bases. CDR1 and CDR2 from the germline V gene are SQVTM and ANQGSEA. This CDR3 contains 12 residues. Trimming stripped 7 bases from V and 3 bases from J, with 9 bases between. The CDR3 protein is CSAGDSNEKLFF. The CDR3 bases are TGCAGCGCTGGGGACTCTAATGAAAAACTGTTTTTT.

The chain is built from TRBV6-5 and TRBJ2-7; TRBD1 might be the D (6 bases). Per germline, CDR1 MNHEY and CDR2 SVGAGI. This CDR3 spans 16 amino acids. V was trimmed by 0 bases and J by 1 base, leaving 13 bases between them. The DNA for the CDR3 is TGTGCCAGCAGTTACTCCAGGGGCTTAGGATCCTACGAGCAGTACTTC. This encodes CASSYSRGLGSYEQYF.

This chain joins TRBV19 and TRBJ2-2; D is uncertain. Between the trimmed V and J ends, which lost 6 bases and 7 bases, there was a span of 12 bases. Per germline, CDR1 LNHDA and CDR2 SQIVND (reference sequence). The CDR3 totals 13 residues. CDR3 amino acids: CASRPLGHGELFF. The CDR3 DNA reads TGTGCCAGTAGGCCTTTAGGGCACGGGGAGCTGTTTTTT. The variable domain in full, completed from reference TRBV19 and TRBJ2-2, reads DGGITQSPKYLFRKEGQNVTLSCEQNLNHDAMYWYRQDPGQGLRLIYYSQIVNDFQKGDIAEGYSVSREKKESFPLTVTSAQKNPTAFYLCASRPLGHGELFFGEGSRLTVL.

The chain couples TRBV7-6 to TRBJ1-5; unclear D gene. CDR3 size: 13 residues. Germline CDR1 reads SGHVS; CDR2 reads FNYEAQ. V gave up 5 bases and J gave up 7 bases, with 12 bases separating them. The CDR3 here is CASSPLGGQPQHF. CDR3 coding DNA: TGTGCCAGCAGCCCATTGGGAGGGCAGCCCCAGCATTTT.

The rearrangement uses TRBV5-6 and TRBJ2-1; 9 bases map to TRBD1. Germline V gene data show CDR1 as SGHDT and CDR2 as YYEEEE. Trimming cost V 4 bases and J 9 bases; bases outside gene matches: 8. The CDR3 extends over 14 amino acids. The DNA of the CDR3 is TGTGCCAGCAGCGGCCGGACAGGGGCGGGTGAGCAGTTCTTC. It is translated as CASSGRTGAGEQFF.

This chain connects TRBV7-2 to TRBJ1-4; a possible D gene is TRBD1 (6 bases). The CDR3 is 15 amino acids. V was pared by 5 bases and J by 8 bases, with 18 bases between. Germline V lookup: CDR1 SGHTA, CDR2 FQGNSA. The CDR3 is CASSIQGALEEKLFF. The CDR3 DNA sequence: TGTGCCAGCAGCATACAGGGCGCGTTAGAGGAAAAACTGTTTTTT.

This chain connects TRBV5-5 to TRBJ2-2; 8 bases fit TRBD1. Germline V lookup: CDR1 SGHKS, CDR2 YYEKEE (reference sequence). With V trimmed by 4 bases and J by 5 bases, 7 bases remained unmatched. CDR3 size: 15 residues. CDR3 amino acids: CASSRGQGSTGELFF. The CDR3 DNA is TGTGCCAGCAGCCGTGGACAGGGTAGTACCGGGGAGCTGTTTTTT.

As DNA, the CDR3 is TGTGCCAGCAGCTTAACAGGGTTATCGGCTGAAAAACTGTTTTTT. This gives the protein CASSLTGLSAEKLFF. The rearrangement uses TRBV7-9 and TRBJ1-4, with a possible D match to TRBD1 (6 bases). The CDR3 loop spans 15 amino acids. Per germline, CDR1 SEHNR and CDR2 FQNEAQ (reference sequence). Trimming took off 2 bases at V and 7 bases at J, with 14 bases between the two ends.

This clone was seen only a few times. Other DNA sequences of this sample code for an identical CDR3. CDR3 loop: CASSLALNTEAFF. CDR3 DNA sequence: TGTGCCAGCAGCTTAGCGCTGAACACTGAAGCTTTCTTT. The V and J genes are TRBV7-9 and TRBJ1-1; the D is unclear. This CDR3 is built from 13 residues. Germline V gives CDR1 SEHNR, CDR2 FQNEAQ (reference sequence). Trimming took 0 bases from V and 0 from J, leaving 2 bases between them.

This rearrangement joins TRBV4-1 to TRBJ2-2, with a possible D match to TRBD2 (5 bases). The CDR3 sequence is 14 residues long. Germline V lookup: CDR1 MGHRA, CDR2 YSYEKL. Trimming cost V 3 bases and J 6 bases, with 11 bases left between them. CDR3 nucleotide sequence: TGCGCCAGCAGCCAGCCCGCGGGTTCCGGGGAGCTGTTTTTT. It is translated as CASSQPAGSGELFF.

As to this clone: A far larger clone is only one base removed, so a read error is likely. The same CDR3 can be traced to other DNA sequences in this sample. The rearrangement uses TRBV5-4 and TRBJ2-6, with 9 nucleotides matching TRBD1. Germline CDR1 reads SGHNT; CDR2 reads YYREEE (reference sequence). The CDR3 totals 17 residues. The junction had 13 bases not matched to a gene; V was cut back by 8 bases and J by 4 bases. This CDR3 is CASRPAGTGTGANVLTF. The CDR3 region has the DNA TGTGCCAGTCGGCCCGCCGGGACAGGGACCGGGGCCAACGTCCTGACTTTC.

A word on this clone: Other DNA sequences in the sample encode the same CDR3. The V call is TRBV5-1, the J call TRBJ2-2, with 12 bases matching TRBD2. Germline trimming cut 4 bases from V and 4 bases from J; bases unmatched to any gene: 2. Germline lookup yields CDR1 SGHRS and CDR2 YFSETQ. The CDR3 is 15 residues long. The CDR3 sequence: CASSPTSGGTGELFF. The CDR3 region has the DNA TGCGCCAGCAGCCCGACTAGCGGGGGCACCGGGGAGCTGTTTTTT.

V usage is TRBV11-2 and J usage is TRBJ2-6; perhaps TRBD2 as D (6 bases). The germline gives CDR1 SGHAT, CDR2 FQNNGV. V lost 4 bases and J lost 0, with 19 bases in between. The CDR3 covers 19 residues. CDR3 DNA sequence: TGTGCCAGCAGCTGGGGACTCCACCCTCCAGTCTCTGGGGCCAACGTCCTGACTTTC. It codes for CASSWGLHPPVSGANVLTF.

This chain joins TRBV7-2 and TRBJ2-5, with D possibly being TRBD1 (5 bases). Germline V gives CDR1 SGHTA, CDR2 FQGNSA. The CDR3 sequence is 14 residues long. V was clipped by 3 bases and J by 5 bases, with 13 bases between them. The CDR3: CASSLDIATETQYF. The CDR3 DNA reads as TGTGCCAGCAGCTTGGACATAGCTACGGAGACCCAGTACTTC. Filled out from reference TRBV7-2 and TRBJ2-5, the complete variable domain reads GAGVSQSPSNKVTEKGKDVELRCDPISGHTALYWYRQSLGQGLEFLIYFQGNSAPDKSGLPSDRFSAERTGGSVSTLTIQRTQQEDSAVYLCASSLDIATETQYFGPGTRLLVL.

The rearrangement links TRBV30 to TRBJ2-3, with 11 bases fitting TRBD2. This CDR3 region has 14 residues. Germline V gene lookup returns CDR1 GTSNPN and CDR2 SVGIG (reference sequence). V trimming: 7 bases; J trimming: 6 bases; junction bases outside the gene matches: 9. The CDR3 is CAFRASGRSDTQYF. The CDR3 DNA sequence: TGTGCCTTCAGGGCTAGCGGGAGGTCTGATACGCAGTATTTT.